The TCR beta chain described here comes from a study of cytotoxic CD8 clonotypes in ibrutinib-treated CLL. Using immunoSEQ multiplex PCR, the repertoire was profiled, and TCRdb retains in-frame clones only, with some absent. The data hold approximately 50,000 clones, with more than 70% observed a single time. Study-wide findings and caveats: Baseline levels were approached again at progression, after clonality had risen at ibrutinib response.

In the case of this clone: The antigen is undetermined.

Germline V gene sequence: CDR1 MGHRA, CDR2 YSYEKL. The CDR3 is 18 residues long. The V and J ends lost 0 bases and 4 bases respectively, with 19 bases between them. The J gene is TRBJ1-3, the V gene TRBV4-1; D ambiguous. Sequenced material: PBMCs, taken after 12 months of ibrutinib treatment. This sequence was found in a human donor with chronic lymphocytic leukemia. Written as DNA, the CDR3 is TGCGCCAGCAGCCAAGAAGATCAGGCGGGAGCGTTAGGAAACACCATATATTTT. Residues: CASSQEDQAGALGNTIYF.